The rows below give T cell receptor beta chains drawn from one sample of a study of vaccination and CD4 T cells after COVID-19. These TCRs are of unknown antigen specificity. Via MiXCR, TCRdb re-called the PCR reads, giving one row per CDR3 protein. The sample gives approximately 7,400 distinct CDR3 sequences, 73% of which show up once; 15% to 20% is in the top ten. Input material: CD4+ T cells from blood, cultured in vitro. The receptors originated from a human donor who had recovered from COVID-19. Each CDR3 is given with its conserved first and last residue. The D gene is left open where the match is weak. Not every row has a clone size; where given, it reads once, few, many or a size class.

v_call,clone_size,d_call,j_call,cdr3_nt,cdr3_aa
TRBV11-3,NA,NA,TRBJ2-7,TGTGCCAGCAGCTTATCCCGGTTAGACGAGCGGTACTTC,CASSLSRLDERYF
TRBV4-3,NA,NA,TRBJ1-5,TGCGCCAGCAGCCAATATGGGGGGTATCAGCCCCAGCATTTT,CASSQYGGYQPQHF
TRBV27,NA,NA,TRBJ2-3,TGTGCCAGCAGCTTAGGTTTCGGCTCAGATACGCAGTATTTT,CASSLGFGSDTQYF
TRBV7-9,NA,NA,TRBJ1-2,TGTGCCAGCAGCCACACCGGGGCCTTGGTCTATGGCTACACCTTC,CASSHTGALVYGYTF
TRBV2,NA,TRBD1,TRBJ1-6,TGTGCCAGCAGTGACAGGGGGAGTTCACCCCTCCACTTT,CASSDRGSSPLHF
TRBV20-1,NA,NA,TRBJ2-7,TGCAGTGCTAGAGTCCGACCGGCTTACGAGCAGTACTTC,CSARVRPAYEQYF
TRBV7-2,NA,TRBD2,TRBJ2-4,TGTGCCAGTACGGGACTAGCCGGAAACATTCAGTACTTC,CASTGLAGNIQYF
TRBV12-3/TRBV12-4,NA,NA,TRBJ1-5,TGTGCCAGCAGTTTAGATGGAGGCTATAGCAATCAGCCCCAGCATTTT,CASSLDGGYSNQPQHF
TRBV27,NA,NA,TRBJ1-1,TGTGCCAGCACAAAGGGGGGGCGGGGCACTGAAGCTTTCTTT,CASTKGGRGTEAFF
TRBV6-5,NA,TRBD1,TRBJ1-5,TGTGCCAGCAGTTACCCAACGCCGGGACAGGGCAATCAGCCCCAGCATTTT,CASSYPTPGQGNQPQHF
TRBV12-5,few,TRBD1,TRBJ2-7,TGTGCTAGTGGTTTGTTGTTGGGGACAGGGAAATACGAGCAGTACTTC,CASGLLLGTGKYEQYF
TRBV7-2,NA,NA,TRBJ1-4,TGTGCCAGCAGCTTAGACAGCCTAGTGAAACTGTTTTTT,CASSLDSLVKLFF
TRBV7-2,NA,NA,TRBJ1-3,TGTGCCAGCAGCTTAGCGACGCAACTCGGGAACACCATATATTTT,CASSLATQLGNTIYF
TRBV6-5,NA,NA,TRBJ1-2,TGTGCCAGCAGTTCCAGACTCGACGGGGGCTACACCTTC,CASSSRLDGGYTF
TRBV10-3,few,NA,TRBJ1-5,TGTGCCATCAGTGAGGAGGGGACGAGCAATCAGCCCCAGCATTTT,CAISEEGTSNQPQHF
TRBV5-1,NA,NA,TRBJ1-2,TGCGCCAGCAGCTTGGGGCTGGTATCCTCCCAAACTCTCTATGGCTACACCTTC,CASSLGLVSSQTLYGYTF
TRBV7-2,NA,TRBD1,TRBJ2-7,TGTGCCAGCAGCTTTGACAGGGTCTACGAGCAGTACTTC,CASSFDRVYEQYF
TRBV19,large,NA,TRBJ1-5,TGTGCCAGTGCCCTGGAGGATCAGCCCCAGCATTTT,CASALEDQPQHF
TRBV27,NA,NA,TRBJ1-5,TGTGCCAGCAGTCTCAAGCCCATCTTATTTAGCAATCAGCCCCAGCATTTT,CASSLKPILFSNQPQHF
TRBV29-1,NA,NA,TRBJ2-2,TGCAGCGTTACAAGGGAAAGGGGCACCGGGGAGCTGTTTTTT,CSVTRERGTGELFF
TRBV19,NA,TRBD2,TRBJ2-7,TGTGCCAGTAGTACATCCGGGACTAGCGGGAGTACCTACGAGCAGTACTTC,CASSTSGTSGSTYEQYF
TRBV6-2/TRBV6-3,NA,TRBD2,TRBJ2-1,TGTGCCAGCAGAGAAGCGATGGGACTAGCCAATGAGCAGTTCTTC,CASREAMGLANEQFF
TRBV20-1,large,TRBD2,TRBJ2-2,TGCAGTGCTAGAGGAATGGGACTAGCGGGCACCGGGGAGCTGTTTTTT,CSARGMGLAGTGELFF
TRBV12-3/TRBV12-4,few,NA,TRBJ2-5,TGTGCCAGCAGTTTTGGATTACAAGAGACCCAGTACTTC,CASSFGLQETQYF
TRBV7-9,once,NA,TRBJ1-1,TGTGCCAGCAGCTGGGCCGTTTGGACGAACACTGAAGCTTTCTTT,CASSWAVWTNTEAFF
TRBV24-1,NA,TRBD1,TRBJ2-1,TGTGCCACCAGTGAGACGGACAGGGGTGGATCCAATGAGCAGTTCTTC,CATSETDRGGSNEQFF